A single sample gave rise to the 3 T cell receptor beta chains below, sequenced in a study of T cell changes during pregnancy in multiple sclerosis. Libraries were prepared by immunoSEQ multiplex PCR; TCRdb keeps only in-frame clonotypes and omits some of them. Of tens of thousands of clones listed, more than 90% are singletons. Sample: peripheral blood, taken in the first trimester of pregnancy. The receptors shown here come from a female donor in good health, enrolled as a control in a pregnancy study.

The J gene is TRBJ2-3, the V gene TRBV5-1; 11 positions agree with TRBD2. The CDR3 runs to 16 residues. Germline CDR1 reads SGHRS; CDR2 reads YFSETQ. V was clipped by 4 bases and J by 4 bases; unmatched bases: 8. CDR3 coding DNA: TGCGCCAGCAGCCTACCGACTAGCGGGGAATCAGATACGCAGTATTTT. Protein sequence: CASSLPTSGESDTQYF.

This chain links TRBV5-4 with TRBJ2-1, with TRBD1 as a possible D gene (5 bases). The CDR3 has 12 amino acids. Trimming took off 5 bases at V and 5 bases at J, with 8 bases between the two ends. The V gene's germline CDR1 is SGHNT and CDR2 YYREEE (reference sequence). As DNA, the CDR3 is TGTGCCAGCAGAAAGACAGACAATGAGCAGTTCTTC. Protein sequence: CASRKTDNEQFF.

This clone was observed a few times. The V call is TRBV4-3, the J call TRBJ2-3; maybe TRBD1 (6 bases). The CDR3 is made up of 16 amino acids. V was pared by 0 bases and J by 0 bases, with 10 bases between. Germline CDR1 reads LGHNA; CDR2 reads YSLEER. The CDR3 DNA is TGCGCCAGCAGCCAAGAAGGGGGATTTAGCACAGATACGCAGTATTTT. Residues: CASSQEGGFSTDTQYF.